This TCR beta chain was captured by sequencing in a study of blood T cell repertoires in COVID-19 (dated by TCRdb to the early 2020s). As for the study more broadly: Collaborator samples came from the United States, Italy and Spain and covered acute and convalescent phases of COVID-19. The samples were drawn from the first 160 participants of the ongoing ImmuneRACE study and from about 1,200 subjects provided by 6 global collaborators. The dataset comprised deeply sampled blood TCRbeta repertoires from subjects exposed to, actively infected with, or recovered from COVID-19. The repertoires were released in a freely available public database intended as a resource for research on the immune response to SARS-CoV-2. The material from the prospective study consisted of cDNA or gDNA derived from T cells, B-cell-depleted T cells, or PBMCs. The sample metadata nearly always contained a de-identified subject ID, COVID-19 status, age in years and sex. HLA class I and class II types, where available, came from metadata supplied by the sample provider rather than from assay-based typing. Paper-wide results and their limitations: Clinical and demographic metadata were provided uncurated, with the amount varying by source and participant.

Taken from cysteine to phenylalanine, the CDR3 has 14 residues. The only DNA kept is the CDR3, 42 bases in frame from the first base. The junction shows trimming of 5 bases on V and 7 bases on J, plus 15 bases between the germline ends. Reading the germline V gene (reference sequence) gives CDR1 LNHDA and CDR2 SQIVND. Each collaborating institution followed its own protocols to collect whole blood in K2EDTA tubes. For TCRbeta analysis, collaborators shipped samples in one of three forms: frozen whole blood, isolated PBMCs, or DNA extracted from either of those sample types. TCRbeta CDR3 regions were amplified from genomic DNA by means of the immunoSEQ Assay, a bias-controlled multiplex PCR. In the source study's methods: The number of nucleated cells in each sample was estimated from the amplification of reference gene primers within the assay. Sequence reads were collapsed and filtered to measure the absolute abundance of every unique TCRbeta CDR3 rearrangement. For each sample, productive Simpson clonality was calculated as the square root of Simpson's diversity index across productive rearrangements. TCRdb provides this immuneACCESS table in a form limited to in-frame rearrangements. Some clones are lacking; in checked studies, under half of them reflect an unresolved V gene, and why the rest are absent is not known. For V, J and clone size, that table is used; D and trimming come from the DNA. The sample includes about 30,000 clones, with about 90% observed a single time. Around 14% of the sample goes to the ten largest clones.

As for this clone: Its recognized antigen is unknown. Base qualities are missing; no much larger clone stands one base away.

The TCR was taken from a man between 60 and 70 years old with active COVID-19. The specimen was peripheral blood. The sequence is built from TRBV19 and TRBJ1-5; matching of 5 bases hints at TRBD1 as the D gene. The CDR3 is CASSPLGRWQPQHF. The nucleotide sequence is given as TGTGCCAGTAGTCCCCTGGGGCGGTGGCAGCCCCAGCATTTT.